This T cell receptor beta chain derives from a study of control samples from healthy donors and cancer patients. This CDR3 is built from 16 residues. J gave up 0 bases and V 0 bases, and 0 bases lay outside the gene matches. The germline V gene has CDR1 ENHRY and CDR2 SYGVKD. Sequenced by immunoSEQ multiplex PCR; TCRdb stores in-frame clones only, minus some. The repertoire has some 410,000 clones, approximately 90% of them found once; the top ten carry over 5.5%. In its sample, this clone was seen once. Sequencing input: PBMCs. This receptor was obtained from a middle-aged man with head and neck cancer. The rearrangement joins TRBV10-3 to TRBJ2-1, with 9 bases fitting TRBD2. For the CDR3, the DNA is TGTGCCATCAGTGAGTCTAGCGGGAGCTCCTACAATGAGCAGTTCTTC. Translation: CAISESSGSSYNEQFF.